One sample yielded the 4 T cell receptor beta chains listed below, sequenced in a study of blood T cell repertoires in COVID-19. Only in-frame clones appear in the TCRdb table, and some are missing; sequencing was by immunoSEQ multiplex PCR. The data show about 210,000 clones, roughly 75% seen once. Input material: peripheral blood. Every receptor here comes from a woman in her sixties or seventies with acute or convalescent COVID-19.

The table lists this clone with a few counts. The CDR3 sequence: CASSLSGLAGNTIYF. DNA of the CDR3: TGTGCCAGCAGTTTATCTGGCTTAGCGGGAAACACCATATATTTT. The V gene is TRBV27, the J gene TRBJ1-3; D not certain. Germline assignment: CDR1 MNHEY and CDR2 SMNVEV (reference sequence). The CDR3 spans 15 residues. V lost 0 bases to trimming and J lost 4 bases, with 10 bases between them.

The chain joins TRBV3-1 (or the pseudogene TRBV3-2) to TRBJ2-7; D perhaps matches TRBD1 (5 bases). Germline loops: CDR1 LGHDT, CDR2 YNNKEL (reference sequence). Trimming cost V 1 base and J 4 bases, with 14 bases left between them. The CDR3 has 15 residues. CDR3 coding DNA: TGTGCCAGCAGCCAAGGCCAGGGCAAGGGATACGAGCAGTACGTC. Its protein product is CASSQGQGKGYEQYV.

The DNA of the CDR3 is TGTGCCAGCAGCTTAGGTCTTGGGGAGGAGCAGTACTTC. This translates into CASSLGLGEEQYF. The chain carries TRBV7-8 and TRBJ2-7; D is possibly TRBD2 (5 bases). CDR1 and CDR2 from the germline V gene are SGHVS and FQNEAQ. This CDR3 contains 13 residues. The V end was cut by 1 base, the J end by 7 bases, with 11 bases between.

DNA for the CDR3: TGTGCCAGCACCCCGGGGGGGTCTGGAAACACCATATATTTT. This encodes CASTPGGSGNTIYF. The chain uses TRBV6-2 or TRBV6-3 and TRBJ1-3; D perhaps matches TRBD1 (5 bases). Trimming removed 7 bases at V and 1 base at J, with 11 bases between. The CDR3 runs 14 residues. Germline values: CDR1 MNHEY, CDR2 SVGEGT.